This TCR beta chain was captured by sequencing in a study of preoperative IRX-2 immunotherapy in early breast cancer. The length of the CDR3 is 14 residues. V was pared by 2 bases and J by 6 bases, with 13 bases between. Looked up from germline, CDR1 is MNHGY and CDR2 is SAAAGT. Treatment: preoperative locoregional IRX-2 cytokine immunotherapy. Patients received preoperative, locoregional IRX-2 cytokine immunotherapy in a phase Ib study. Sequenced by immunoSEQ multiplex PCR; TCRdb stores in-frame clones only, minus some. The table includes around 30,000 clones, about 77% detected once. The TCR comes from a human donor with breast cancer. The specimen was lymph node tissue, collected before IRX-2 immunotherapy. This sequence joins TRBV6-8 and TRBJ1-1; D gene unclear. CDR3 nucleotide sequence: TGTGCCAGCAGTTACGACGGGAAGGAAGCTGAAGCTTTCTTT. Its translation is CASSYDGKEAEAFF.